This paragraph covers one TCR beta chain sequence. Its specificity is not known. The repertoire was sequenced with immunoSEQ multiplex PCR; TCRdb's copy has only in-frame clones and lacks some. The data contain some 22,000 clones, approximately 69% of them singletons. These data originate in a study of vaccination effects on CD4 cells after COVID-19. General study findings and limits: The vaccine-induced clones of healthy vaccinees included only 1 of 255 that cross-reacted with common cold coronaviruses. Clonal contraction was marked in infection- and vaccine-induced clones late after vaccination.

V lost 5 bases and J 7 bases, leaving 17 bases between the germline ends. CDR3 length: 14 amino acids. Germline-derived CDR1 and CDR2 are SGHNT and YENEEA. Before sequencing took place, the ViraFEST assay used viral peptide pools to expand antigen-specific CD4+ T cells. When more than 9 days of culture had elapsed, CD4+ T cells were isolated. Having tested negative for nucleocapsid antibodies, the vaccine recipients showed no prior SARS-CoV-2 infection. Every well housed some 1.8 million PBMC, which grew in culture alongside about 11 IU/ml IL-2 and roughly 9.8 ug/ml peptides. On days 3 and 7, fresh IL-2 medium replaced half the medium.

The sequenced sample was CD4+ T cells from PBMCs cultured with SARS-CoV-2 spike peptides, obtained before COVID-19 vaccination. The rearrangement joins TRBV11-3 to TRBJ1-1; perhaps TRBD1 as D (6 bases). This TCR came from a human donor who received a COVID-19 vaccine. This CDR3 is CASSREGGRGEAFF. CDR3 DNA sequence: TGTGCCAGCAGCCGCGAGGGGGGAAGAGGTGAAGCTTTCTTT.